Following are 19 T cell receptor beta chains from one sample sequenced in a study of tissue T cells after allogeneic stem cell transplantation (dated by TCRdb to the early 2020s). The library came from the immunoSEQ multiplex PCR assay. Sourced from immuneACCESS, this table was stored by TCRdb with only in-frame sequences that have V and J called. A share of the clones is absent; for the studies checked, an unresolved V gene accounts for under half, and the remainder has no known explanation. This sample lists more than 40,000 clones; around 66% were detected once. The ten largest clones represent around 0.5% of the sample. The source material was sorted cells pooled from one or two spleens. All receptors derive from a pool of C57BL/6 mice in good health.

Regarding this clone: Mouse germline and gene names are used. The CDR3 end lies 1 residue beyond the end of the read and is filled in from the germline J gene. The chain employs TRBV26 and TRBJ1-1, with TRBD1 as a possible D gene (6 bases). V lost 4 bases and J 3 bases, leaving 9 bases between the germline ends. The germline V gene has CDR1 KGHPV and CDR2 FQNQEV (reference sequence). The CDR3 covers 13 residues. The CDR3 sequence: CASSPRTDTEVFF. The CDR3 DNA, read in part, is TGTGCCAGCAGTCCCCGGACAGACACAGAAGTCTTC.

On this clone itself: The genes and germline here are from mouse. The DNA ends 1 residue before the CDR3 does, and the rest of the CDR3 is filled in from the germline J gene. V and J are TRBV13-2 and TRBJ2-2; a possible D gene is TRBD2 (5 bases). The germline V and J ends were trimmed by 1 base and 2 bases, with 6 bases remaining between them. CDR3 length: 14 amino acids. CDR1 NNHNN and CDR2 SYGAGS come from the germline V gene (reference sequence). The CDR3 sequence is CASGDLGNTGQLYF. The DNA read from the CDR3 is TGTGCCAGCGGTGATCTGGGTAACACCGGGCAGCTCTAC.

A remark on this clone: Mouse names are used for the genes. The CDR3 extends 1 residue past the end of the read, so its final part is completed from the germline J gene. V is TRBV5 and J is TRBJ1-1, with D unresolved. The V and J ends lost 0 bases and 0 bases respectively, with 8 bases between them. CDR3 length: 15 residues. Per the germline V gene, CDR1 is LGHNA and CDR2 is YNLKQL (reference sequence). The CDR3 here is CASSQEGSANTEVFF. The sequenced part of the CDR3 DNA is TGTGCCAGCAGCCAAGAGGGCAGTGCAAACACAGAAGTCTTC.

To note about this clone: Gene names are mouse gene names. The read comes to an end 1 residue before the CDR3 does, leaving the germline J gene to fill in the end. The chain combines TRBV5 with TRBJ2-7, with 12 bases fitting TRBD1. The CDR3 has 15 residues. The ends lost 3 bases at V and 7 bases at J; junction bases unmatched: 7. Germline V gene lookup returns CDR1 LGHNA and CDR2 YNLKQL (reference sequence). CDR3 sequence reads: CASSHNRDRGLEQYF. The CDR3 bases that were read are TGTGCCAGCAGCCACAACCGGGACAGGGGGCTGGAACAGTAC.

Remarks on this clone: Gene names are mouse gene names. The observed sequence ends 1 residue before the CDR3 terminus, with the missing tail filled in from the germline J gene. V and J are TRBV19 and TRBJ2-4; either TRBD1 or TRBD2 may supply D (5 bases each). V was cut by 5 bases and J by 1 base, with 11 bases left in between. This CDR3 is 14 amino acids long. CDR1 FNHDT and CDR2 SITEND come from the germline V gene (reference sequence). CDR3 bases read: TGTGCCAGCAGCACCGGGACGGGTCAAAACACCTTGTAC. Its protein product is CASSTGTGQNTLY. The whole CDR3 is CASSTGTGQNTLYF.

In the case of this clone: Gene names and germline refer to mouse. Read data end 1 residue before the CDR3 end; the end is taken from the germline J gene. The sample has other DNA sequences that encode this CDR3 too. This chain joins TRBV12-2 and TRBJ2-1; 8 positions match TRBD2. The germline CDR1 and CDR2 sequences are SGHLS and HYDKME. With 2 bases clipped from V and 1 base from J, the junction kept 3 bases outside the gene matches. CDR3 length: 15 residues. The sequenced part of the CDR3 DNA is TGTGCCAGCTCTCCCCGACTGGGGAACTATGCTGAGCAGTTC. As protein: CASSPRLGNYAEQF. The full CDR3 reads CASSPRLGNYAEQFF.

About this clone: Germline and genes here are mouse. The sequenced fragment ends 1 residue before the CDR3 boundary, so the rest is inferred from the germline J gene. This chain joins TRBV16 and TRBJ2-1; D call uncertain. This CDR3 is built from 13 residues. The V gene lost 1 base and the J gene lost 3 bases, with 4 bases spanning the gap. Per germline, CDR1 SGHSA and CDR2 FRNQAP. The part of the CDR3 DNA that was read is TGTGCAAGCAGCTTAGGGGCCTATGCTGAGCAGTTC. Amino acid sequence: CASSLGAYAEQF. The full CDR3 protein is CASSLGAYAEQFF.

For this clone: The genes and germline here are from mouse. Partial CDR3 DNA: TGTGCCAGCAGCTCTACAATTAGTCAAAACACCTTGTAC. It translates to CASSSTISQNTLY. The whole CDR3 region reads CASSSTISQNTLYF. The V and J genes are TRBV2 and TRBJ2-4; D is unclear. Read coverage stops 1 residue before the CDR3 terminus; the germline J gene supplies the remainder. V was cut by 5 bases and J by 0 bases, with 9 bases left in between. Germline CDR1 reads LGHNA; CDR2 reads YSYQKL. CDR3 size: 14 residues.

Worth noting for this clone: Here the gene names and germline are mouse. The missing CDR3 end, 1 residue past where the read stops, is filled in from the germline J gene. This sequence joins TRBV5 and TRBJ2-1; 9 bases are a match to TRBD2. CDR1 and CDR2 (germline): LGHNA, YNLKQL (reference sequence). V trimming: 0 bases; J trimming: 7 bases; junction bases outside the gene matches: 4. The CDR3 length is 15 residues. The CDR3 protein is CASSQDGGAGAEQFF. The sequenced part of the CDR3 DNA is TGTGCCAGCAGCCAAGATGGGGGGGCAGGGGCTGAGCAGTTC.

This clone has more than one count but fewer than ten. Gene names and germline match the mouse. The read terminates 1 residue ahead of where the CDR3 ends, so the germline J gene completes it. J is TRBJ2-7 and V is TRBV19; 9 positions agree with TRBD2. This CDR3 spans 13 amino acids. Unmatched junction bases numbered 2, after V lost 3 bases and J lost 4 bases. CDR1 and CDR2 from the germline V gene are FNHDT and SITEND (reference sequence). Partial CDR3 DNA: TGTGCCAGCAGTACCGGGACTGGGTATGAACAGTAC. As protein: CASSTGTGYEQY. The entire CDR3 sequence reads CASSTGTGYEQYF.

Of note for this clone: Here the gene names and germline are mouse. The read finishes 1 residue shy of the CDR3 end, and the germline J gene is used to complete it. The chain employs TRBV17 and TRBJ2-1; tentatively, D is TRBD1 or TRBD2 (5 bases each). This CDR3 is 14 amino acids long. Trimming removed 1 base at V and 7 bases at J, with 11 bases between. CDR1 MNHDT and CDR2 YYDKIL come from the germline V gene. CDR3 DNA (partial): TGTGCTAGCAGTAGAGGTGGGGCTGGAGCTGAGCAGTTC. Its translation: CASSRGGAGAEQF. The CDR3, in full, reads CASSRGGAGAEQFF.

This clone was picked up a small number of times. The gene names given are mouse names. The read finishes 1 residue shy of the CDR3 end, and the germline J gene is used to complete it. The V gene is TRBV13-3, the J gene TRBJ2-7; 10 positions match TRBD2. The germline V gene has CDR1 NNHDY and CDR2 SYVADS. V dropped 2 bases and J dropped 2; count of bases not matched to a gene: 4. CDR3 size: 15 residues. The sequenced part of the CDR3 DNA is TGTGCCAGCAGTGAAGGCTGGGGGGGCGCCTATGAACAGTAC. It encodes CASSEGWGGAYEQY. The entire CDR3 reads CASSEGWGGAYEQYF.

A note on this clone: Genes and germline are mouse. CDR3 DNA (partial): TGTGCCAGCAGCTACGGGGGGTCTAGTGCAGAAACGCTGTAT. Translation gives CASSYGGSSAETLY. The CDR3 as a whole reads CASSYGGSSAETLYF. The chain links TRBV4 to TRBJ2-3; perhaps TRBD2 as D (6 bases). From the germline J gene comes the end of the CDR3, since the read stops 1 residue before it. V was shortened by 3 bases and J by 0 bases, with 10 bases between the two germline ends. In germline, CDR1 is LGHDT, CDR2 YNNKQL (reference sequence). The CDR3 runs to 15 residues.

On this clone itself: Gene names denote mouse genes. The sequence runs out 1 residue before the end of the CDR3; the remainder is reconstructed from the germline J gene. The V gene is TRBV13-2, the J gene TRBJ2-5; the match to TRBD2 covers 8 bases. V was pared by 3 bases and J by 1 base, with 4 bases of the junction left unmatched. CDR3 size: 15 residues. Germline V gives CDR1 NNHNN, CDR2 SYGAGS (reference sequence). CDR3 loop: CASGGSGGYQDTQYF. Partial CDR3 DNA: TGTGCCAGCGGTGGTTCTGGGGGGTACCAAGACACCCAGTAC.

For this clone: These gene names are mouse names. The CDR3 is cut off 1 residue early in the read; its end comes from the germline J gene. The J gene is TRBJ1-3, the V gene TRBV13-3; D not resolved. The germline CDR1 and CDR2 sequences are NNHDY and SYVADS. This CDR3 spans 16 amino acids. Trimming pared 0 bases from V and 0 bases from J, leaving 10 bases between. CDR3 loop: CASSDGGVPSGNTLYF. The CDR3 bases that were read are TGTGCCAGCAGTGATGGCGGGGTCCCTTCTGGAAATACGCTCTAT.

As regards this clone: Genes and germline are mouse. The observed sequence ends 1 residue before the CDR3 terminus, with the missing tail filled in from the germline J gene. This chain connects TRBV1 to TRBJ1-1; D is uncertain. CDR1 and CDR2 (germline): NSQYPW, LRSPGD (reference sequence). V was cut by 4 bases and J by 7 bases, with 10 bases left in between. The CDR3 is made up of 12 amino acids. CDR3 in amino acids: CTCSEDLREVFF. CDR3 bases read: TGCACCTGCAGTGAGGACCTGAGAGAAGTCTTC.

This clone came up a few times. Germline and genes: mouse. CDR3 residues: CAWSPRANSDYTF. The sequenced part of the CDR3 DNA is TGTGCCTGGAGTCCCAGGGCAAACTCCGACTACACC. The V gene is TRBV31, the J gene TRBJ1-2; perhaps TRBD1 as D (5 bases). The CDR3 extends 1 residue past the end of the read, so its final part is completed from the germline J gene. Trimming stripped 1 base from V and 0 bases from J, with 6 bases between. The CDR3 sequence is 13 residues long. The germline V gene encodes CDR1 GKSSPN and CDR2 SITVG.

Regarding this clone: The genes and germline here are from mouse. The CDR3 DNA, read in part, is TGTGCCAGCGGTGATACAGGTGCTGAGCAGTTC. It is translated as CASGDTGAEQF. The entire CDR3 sequence reads CASGDTGAEQFF. J is TRBJ2-1 and V is TRBV13-2; possible D gene TRBD1, 5 bases. The CDR3 end falls 1 residue outside the read, so it is completed with the germline J gene. The CDR3 extends over 12 amino acids. Germline lookup yields CDR1 NNHNN and CDR2 SYGAGS (reference sequence). With 1 base removed from V and 6 bases from J, the gap between germline ends came to 5 bases.

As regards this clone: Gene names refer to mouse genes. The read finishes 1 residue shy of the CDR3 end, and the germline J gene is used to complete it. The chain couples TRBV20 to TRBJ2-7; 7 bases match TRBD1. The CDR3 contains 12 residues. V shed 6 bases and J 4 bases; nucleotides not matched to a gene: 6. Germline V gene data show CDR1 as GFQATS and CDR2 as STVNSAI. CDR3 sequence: CGARDSPYEQYF. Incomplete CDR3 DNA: TGTGGTGCCCGGGACAGCCCTTATGAACAGTAC.